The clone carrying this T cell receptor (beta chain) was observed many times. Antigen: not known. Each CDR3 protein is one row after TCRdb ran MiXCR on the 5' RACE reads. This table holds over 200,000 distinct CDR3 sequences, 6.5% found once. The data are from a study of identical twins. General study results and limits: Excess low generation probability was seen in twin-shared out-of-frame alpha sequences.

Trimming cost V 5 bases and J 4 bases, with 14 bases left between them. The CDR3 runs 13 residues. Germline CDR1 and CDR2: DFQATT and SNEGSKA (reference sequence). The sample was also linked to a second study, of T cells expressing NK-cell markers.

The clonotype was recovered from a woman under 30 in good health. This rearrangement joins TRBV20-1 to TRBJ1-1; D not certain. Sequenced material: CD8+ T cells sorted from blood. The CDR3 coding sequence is TGCAGTGCTGGGGTCGGAGGGAGCACTGAAGCTTTCTTT. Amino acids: CSAGVGGSTEAFF.